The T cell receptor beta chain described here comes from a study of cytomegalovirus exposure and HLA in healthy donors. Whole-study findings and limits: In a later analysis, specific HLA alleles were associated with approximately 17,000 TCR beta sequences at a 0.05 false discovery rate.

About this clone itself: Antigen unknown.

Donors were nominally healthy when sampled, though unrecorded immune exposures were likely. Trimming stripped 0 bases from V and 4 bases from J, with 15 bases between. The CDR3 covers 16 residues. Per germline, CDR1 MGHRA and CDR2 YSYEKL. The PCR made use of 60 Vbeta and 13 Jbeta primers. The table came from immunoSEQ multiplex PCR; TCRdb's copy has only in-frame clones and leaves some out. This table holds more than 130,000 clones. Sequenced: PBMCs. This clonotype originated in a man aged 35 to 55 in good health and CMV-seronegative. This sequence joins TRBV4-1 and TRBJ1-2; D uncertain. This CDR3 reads CASSQDEGRYRYGYTF. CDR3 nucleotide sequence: TGCGCCAGCAGCCAAGATGAGGGCAGGTATCGCTATGGCTACACCTTC.